This entry describes one T cell receptor (beta chain). Its antigen is as yet unknown. The data belong to a study of post-analysis software for immune sequencing data. Unique molecular identifiers were carried by the TCR beta cDNA libraries. Input of 1 to 10 million T cells yielded hundreds of thousands of cDNA molecules. TCRdb ran MiXCR on the PCR reads and lists one entry per CDR3 protein. The sample comprises some 500,000 distinct CDR3 sequences, under 55% of which are singletons, and 12% rests with the top ten. This CDR3 contains 15 residues. V lost 5 bases and J lost 4, with 18 bases in between. CDR1 is SEHNR, CDR2 FQNEAQ, per germline (reference sequence). Study conclusions and caveats: Compared with controls, patients had more of about 5 TRBV segments, including TRBV5-6, TRBV5-1 and TRBV20-1. Compared with controls, patients showed significantly lower normalized Chao1 diversity. By F measure, samples from a shared preparation batch strongly co-clustered.

The chain links TRBV7-9 to TRBJ2-7, with D perhaps TRBD1 (6 bases). Sequences were obtained from blood. The TCR sequence derives from a girl aged 10 to 17 with multiple sclerosis. CDR3 in amino acids: CASSPETGFSYEQYF. The DNA of the CDR3 is TGTGCCAGCAGCCCCGAGACAGGATTTTCTTACGAGCAGTACTTC. The entire variable domain, with the rest obtained from reference TRBV7-9 and TRBJ2-7, is as follows: DTGVSQNPRHKITKRGQNVTFRCDPISEHNRLYWYRQTLGQGPEFLTYFQNEAQLEKSRLLSDRFSAERPKGSFSTLEIQRTEQGDSAMYLCASSPETGFSYEQYFGPGTRLTVT.